Each of the 3 T cell receptor beta chains below was sequenced from the same sample in a study of blood T cell repertoires in COVID-19. TCRdb's table, derived via immunoSEQ multiplex PCR, lists solely in-frame clones and lacks some. The sample lists 250,000 to 350,000 clones, 70% to 85% seen once, with 0.75% to 0.95% in the top ten. Source material: peripheral blood. The receptors originated from a human donor with COVID-19, enrolled during active disease. The donor label of this sample is uncertain.

The chain joins TRBV29-1 to TRBJ2-3; D uncertain. The CDR3 covers 13 residues. V lost 2 bases and J lost 7, with 13 bases in between. Looked up from germline, CDR1 is SQVTM and CDR2 is ANQGSEA. The CDR3 nucleotides read TGCAGCGTTGAAACCCCGGTGGTGTATACGCAGTATTTT. As protein: CSVETPVVYTQYF.

V and J are TRBV6-5 and TRBJ2-7, with 8 bases matching TRBD1. Germline V gives CDR1 MNHEY, CDR2 SVGAGI. The CDR3 runs 14 residues. Trimming removed 4 bases from V and 7 bases from J; junction bases left unmatched: 9. DNA for the CDR3: TGTGCCAGCAGTTTGGACAGGGCCTTCGGGGAGCAGTACTTC. This codes for CASSLDRAFGEQYF.

The chain carries TRBV5-6 and TRBJ2-3; the D is unclear. Germline V CDR1 and CDR2: SGHDT, YYEEEE. Trimming took off 0 bases at V and 1 base at J, with 3 bases between the two ends. The CDR3 extends over 13 amino acids. The CDR3 reads CASSLVGTDTQYF. CDR3 sequence (DNA): TGTGCCAGCAGCTTGGTCGGCACAGATACGCAGTATTTT.